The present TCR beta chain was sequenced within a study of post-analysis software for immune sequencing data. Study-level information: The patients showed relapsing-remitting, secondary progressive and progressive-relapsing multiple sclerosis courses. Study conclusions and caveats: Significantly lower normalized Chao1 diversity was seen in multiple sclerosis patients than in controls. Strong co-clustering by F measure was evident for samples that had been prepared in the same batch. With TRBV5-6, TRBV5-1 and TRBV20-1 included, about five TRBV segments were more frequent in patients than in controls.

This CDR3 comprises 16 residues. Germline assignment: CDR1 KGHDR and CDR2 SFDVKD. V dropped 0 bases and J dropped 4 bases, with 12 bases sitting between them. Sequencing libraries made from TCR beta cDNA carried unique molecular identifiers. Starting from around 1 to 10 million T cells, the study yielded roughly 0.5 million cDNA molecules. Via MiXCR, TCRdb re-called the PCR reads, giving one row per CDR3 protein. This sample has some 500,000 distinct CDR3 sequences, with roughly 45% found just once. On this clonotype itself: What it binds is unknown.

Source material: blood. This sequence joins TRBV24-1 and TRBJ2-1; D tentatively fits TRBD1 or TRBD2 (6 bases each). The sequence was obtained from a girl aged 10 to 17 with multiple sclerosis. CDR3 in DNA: TGTGCCACCAGTGATTTGCTCGGAGGGGGTTACAATGAGCAGTTCTTC. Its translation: CATSDLLGGGYNEQFF.